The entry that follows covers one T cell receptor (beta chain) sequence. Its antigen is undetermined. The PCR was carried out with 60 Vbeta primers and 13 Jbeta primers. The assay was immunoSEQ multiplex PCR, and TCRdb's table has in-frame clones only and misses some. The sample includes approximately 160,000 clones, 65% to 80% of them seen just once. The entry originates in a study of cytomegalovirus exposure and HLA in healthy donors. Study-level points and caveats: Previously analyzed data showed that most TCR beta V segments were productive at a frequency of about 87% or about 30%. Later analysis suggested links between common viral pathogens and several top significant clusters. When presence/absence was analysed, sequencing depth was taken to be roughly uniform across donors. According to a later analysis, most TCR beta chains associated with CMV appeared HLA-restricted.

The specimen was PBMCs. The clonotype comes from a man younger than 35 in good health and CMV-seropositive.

The CDR3 DNA reads TGCGCCAGCAGCCCGACGGGGGGGGATAGAGAGACCCAGTACTTC. Protein: CASSPTGGDRETQYF. V is TRBV5-1 and J is TRBJ2-5; 8 nucleotides agree with TRBD2. The V segment lost 4 bases and the J segment 4 bases; nucleotides outside the gene matches: 9. In germline, CDR1 is SGHRS, CDR2 YFSETQ. The CDR3 extends over 15 amino acids.